These T cell receptor beta chains were read from a single sample in a study of PD-1 blockade in classical Hodgkin lymphoma. Profiling relied on immunoSEQ multiplex PCR, and the TCRdb table lists in-frame clones only, not all of them. The sample has about 20,000 clones, around four fifths seen once. Material: peripheral blood mononuclear cells (PBMCs), obtained before the second cycle of nivolumab. All receptors come from a human donor with classical Hodgkin lymphoma. Both conserved end residues are part of each CDR3. A D gene is named only where the DNA matches it firmly. Clone size, where shown, is once, few, many, or a class for clones that have expanded.

.	TRBV29-1	TRBJ2-5	.	TGCAGCGTTGTAGGCCCCCCGGGGGAGACCCAGTACTTC	CSVVGPPGETQYF
.	TRBV7-2	TRBJ2-1	TRBD2	TGTGCCAGCACCCTTAGCGGGACCCCGGGAGGTGAGCAGTTCTTC	CASTLSGTPGGEQFF
.	TRBV6-1	TRBJ1-3	.	TGTGCCAGCAGGATCAACTCTGGAAACACCATATATTTT	CASRINSGNTIYF
.	TRBV7-2	TRBJ1-2	.	TGTGCCAGCAGCTCGTCGGGCAGGGAAGGAGGCTATGGCTACACCTTC	CASSSSGREGGYGYTF
.	TRBV5-1	TRBJ2-3	.	TGCGCCAGCAGCTTGGGCCCGACTAGCACAGATACGCAGTATTTT	CASSLGPTSTDTQYF
medium-sized	TRBV5-8	TRBJ2-7	.	TGTGCCAGCAGCCCCGAGTACAGCAGCTCCTACGAGCAGTACTTC	CASSPEYSSSYEQYF
once	TRBV6-1	TRBJ2-7	.	TGTGCCAGCAGTGAAGCAGGGCGCTCCTACGAGCAGTACTTC	CASSEAGRSYEQYF
few	TRBV6-1	TRBJ2-7	.	TGTGCCAGCAGGATGTACGAGCAGTACTTC	CASRMYEQYF
.	TRBV29-1	TRBJ1-2	.	TGCAGCGGAGACAGCTCCGACTTC	CSGDSSDF
.	TRBV7-9	TRBJ1-1	.	TGTGCCAGCAGCAAATTCAGGGAATTTGGGAACACTGAAGCTTTCTTT	CASSKFREFGNTEAFF
.	TRBV19	TRBJ1-5	.	TGTGCCAGTAGTATAGTTAGGAGCAATCAGCCCCAGCATTTT	CASSIVRSNQPQHF
.	TRBV11-3	TRBJ2-3	.	TGTGCCAGCAGCTTATCAGTTCGGGACACAGATACGCAGTATTTT	CASSLSVRDTDTQYF
.	TRBV6-5	TRBJ2-2	TRBD1	TGTGCCAGCACCCAACAGGGGGCTAGTGCCGGGGAGCTGTTTTTT	CASTQQGASAGELFF
.	TRBV7-6	TRBJ2-7	.	TGTGCCAGCAGCTTAGGGGGGACCTACGAGCAGTACTTC	CASSLGGTYEQYF
.	TRBV5-1	TRBJ2-7	.	TGCGCCAGCACCCGGACAGATTCCTCCTACGAGCAGTACTTC	CASTRTDSSYEQYF
few	TRBV6-5	TRBJ2-7	TRBD1	TGTGCCAGCAGCCCGCGGGACAGGATTTACGAGCAGTACTTC	CASSPRDRIYEQYF
.	TRBV7-2	TRBJ2-3	TRBD2	TGTGCCAGCAGACCGGGAGGGAATACGCAGTATTTT	CASRPGGNTQYF
.	TRBV9	TRBJ1-2	TRBD1	TGTGCCAGCAGCGTAGTATTGCCGAAAGGGGGCGGGGGCAGGCACTATGGCTACACCTTC	CASSVVLPKGGGGRHYGYTF
.	TRBV7-2	TRBJ2-7	.	TGTGCCAGCAGCTCGTCGGACATTACCTACGAGCAGTACTTC	CASSSSDITYEQYF
.	TRBV30	TRBJ1-1	TRBD1	TGTGCCTTCTCGGGACAGACCAACACTGAAGCTTTCTTT	CAFSGQTNTEAFF
.	TRBV2	TRBJ2-5	.	TGTGCCAGCAACCGGGACTCCAACCCCCTGTACCAAGAGACCCAGTACTTC	CASNRDSNPLYQETQYF
.	TRBV19	TRBJ2-5	TRBD2	TGTGCCAGTAGTATAGGAATCGCGGGGGGAGAGACCCAGTACTTC	CASSIGIAGGETQYF
.	TRBV6-6	TRBJ1-1	.	TGTGCCAGCAGTCCCACGGATCTTAACACTGAAGCTTTCTTT	CASSPTDLNTEAFF
once	TRBV7-9	TRBJ2-5	.	TGTGCCAGCAGCTTAGGACAGGAAAAACAAGAGACCCAGTACTTC	CASSLGQEKQETQYF
.	TRBV11-2	TRBJ2-1	.	TGTGCCAGCAGCCCAACTCTACTAGGTTATGAGCAGTTCTTC	CASSPTLLGYEQFF
.	TRBV5-1	TRBJ2-1	.	TGCGCCAGCAGCCACCGGGACGCAGGGGGGAATGAGCAGTTCTTC	CASSHRDAGGNEQFF
.	TRBV6-1	TRBJ1-5	TRBD1	TGTGCCAGCAGTGCCACTGCAGGGGGCGAAGGGAGGGTAACAGGGCCCCAGCATTTT	CASSATAGGEGRVTGPQHF
.	TRBV29-1	TRBJ1-2	.	TGCAGCGCGGAACAGGATGGCTACACCTTC	CSAEQDGYTF
.	TRBV4-3	TRBJ2-3	.	TGCGCCAGCAGCCAAGACGCCGGGGATACAGATACGCAGTATTTT	CASSQDAGDTDTQYF
.	TRBV29-1	TRBJ2-7	.	TGCAGCGTTGTGATGCAAGAGCAGTACTTC	CSVVMQEQYF
.	TRBV14	TRBJ2-3	.	TGTGCCAGCAGCCAAGTAGGAACTTTGGATACGCAGTATTTT	CASSQVGTLDTQYF
.	TRBV5-1	TRBJ1-4	.	TGCGCCAGCAGCACAGGACCGTCAACTAATGAAAAACTGTTTTTT	CASSTGPSTNEKLFF
.	TRBV2	TRBJ2-3	TRBD2	TGTGCCAGCATCAGAGCGGGGGGGCCGAGCACAGATACGCAGTATTTT	CASIRAGGPSTDTQYF
.	TRBV30	TRBJ1-2	.	TGTGCCTGGAGTGTAAACGGGGAGGGCTACACCTTC	CAWSVNGEGYTF
.	TRBV18	TRBJ1-1	.	TGTGCCAGCTCACCAAGGCAGGGGTACACTGAAGCTTTCTTT	CASSPRQGYTEAFF
.	TRBV5-1	TRBJ2-6	.	TGCGCCAGCAGCTTGTGGGTCGTTGGGGCCAACGTCCTGACTTTC	CASSLWVVGANVLTF
.	TRBV6-4	TRBJ2-3	.	TGTGCCAGCAGTGTCGGTTTGACAGATACGCAGTATTTT	CASSVGLTDTQYF
.	TRBV7-9	TRBJ2-7	.	TGTGCCAGCGACAGCGGGCTGGGGGAGCAGTACTTC	CASDSGLGEQYF
.	TRBV14	TRBJ2-1	TRBD2	TGTGCCACCCCCCATGAAGGCGGGAGCTCCTACAATGAGCAGTTCTTC	CATPHEGGSSYNEQFF
.	TRBV27	TRBJ2-3	.	TGTGCCAGCAGTTTATCGCCAGATACGCAGTATTTT	CASSLSPDTQYF
few	TRBV7-9	TRBJ2-7	TRBD1	TGTGCCAGCGGGACAGGCTCCTACGAGCAGTACTTC	CASGTGSYEQYF
.	TRBV6-4	TRBJ2-7	.	TGTGCCAGCAGTTATGGAACCGGGAGAGCCTACGAGCAGTACTTC	CASSYGTGRAYEQYF
.	TRBV6-1	TRBJ1-5	.	TGTGCCAGCAGCGACTTGCCCGATCAGCCCCAGCATTTT	CASSDLPDQPQHF
few	TRBV7-8	TRBJ2-7	.	TGTGCCAGCAGCTTAGATGGAGGGATGACCTACGAGCAGTACTTC	CASSLDGGMTYEQYF